What follows are 19 T cell receptor beta chains derived from one specimen sequenced in a study of CD4 T cells in relation to SARS-CoV-2 and coronaviruses. These receptors lack a known antigen. TCRdb keeps only in-frame clones here, not all; method: immunoSEQ multiplex PCR. Of roughly 20,000 clones detected, about 70% appear once; the ten largest clones hold roughly 12%. CD4+ T cells from unexposed donors were obtained before the COVID-19 pandemic (2011-2018). The cells were cultured for less than twelve days before CD4+ T cells were isolated. The sample was CD4+ T cells from PBMCs, cultured in vitro. The receptors were gathered from a human donor in good health.

The V gene is TRBV5-1, the J gene TRBJ2-2; no reliable D call. V shed 9 bases and J shed 3 bases, with 15 bases lying between them. The CDR3 runs to 14 residues. The germline V gene has CDR1 SGHRS and CDR2 YFSETQ. CDR3 loop: CATTSEGYTGELFF. The CDR3 DNA is TGCGCCACCACATCGGAAGGTTACACCGGGGAGCTGTTTTTT.

The V gene is TRBV19, the J gene TRBJ1-5; 7 nucleotides line up with TRBD1. The V gene's germline CDR1 is LNHDA and CDR2 SQIVND (reference sequence). The ends lost 0 bases at V and 7 bases at J; junction bases unmatched: 12. This CDR3 contains 17 residues. Here the CDR3 reads CASSIDLRGQVVQPQHF. The CDR3 nucleotides are TGTGCCAGTAGTATAGATCTTAGGGGGCAGGTAGTCCAGCCCCAGCATTTT.

CDR3 coding DNA: TGTGCCAGCTCACCGACAGGTGCCTACGAGCAGTACTTC. It encodes CASSPTGAYEQYF. This rearrangement joins TRBV18 to TRBJ2-7; D might be TRBD1 (6 bases). The CDR3 contains 13 residues. Germline values: CDR1 KGHSH, CDR2 LQKENI. V lost 3 bases and J 2 bases, leaving 8 bases between the germline ends.

The chain combines TRBV6-5 with TRBJ1-2; TRBD1 might be the D (6 bases). The CDR3 covers 12 residues. Trimming pared 6 bases from V and 4 bases from J, leaving 9 bases between. Looked up from germline, CDR1 is MNHEY and CDR2 is SVGAGI. CDR3 sequence (DNA): TGTGCCAGCAGGCAACAGGGCTATGGCTACACCTTC. It specifies CASRQQGYGYTF.

This clone was detected once. The rearrangement uses TRBV7-8 and TRBJ1-2; D is undetermined. CDR3 length: 11 residues. V was cut by 6 bases and J by 9 bases, with 11 bases left in between. The germline CDR1 and CDR2 sequences are SGHVS and FQNEAQ. The CDR3 region is CASSKSRSYTF. The CDR3 DNA is TGTGCCAGCAGTAAATCAAGGAGCTACACCTTC.

V gene TRBV11-2 combines with J gene TRBJ1-1, with 7 bases aligning to TRBD1. This CDR3 is built from 13 residues. V shed 3 bases and J 4 bases; nucleotides not matched to a gene: 2. Germline values: CDR1 SGHAT, CDR2 FQNNGV. The CDR3: CASSFNRGTEAFF. Here the CDR3 DNA reads TGTGCCAGCAGCTTCAACAGGGGCACTGAAGCTTTCTTT.

The chain uses TRBV20-1 and TRBJ2-7, with unresolved D. Trimming cost V 5 bases and J 5 bases, with 10 bases left between them. The CDR3 spans 11 residues. Germline values: CDR1 DFQATT, CDR2 SNEGSKA (reference sequence). CDR3 bases: TGCAGTGCTGCTAAACCTGACGAGCAGTACTTC. It encodes CSAAKPDEQYF.

This clone was seen only a few times. This chain links TRBV15 with TRBJ1-3; the D gene is possibly TRBD1 (5 bases). Germline values: CDR1 LNHNV, CDR2 YYDKDF (reference sequence). The CDR3 runs 14 residues. Trimming pared 5 bases from V and 0 bases from J, leaving 8 bases between. The CDR3 is CATSLTDSGNTIYF. As DNA, the CDR3 is TGTGCCACCAGCCTGACAGACTCTGGAAACACCATATATTTT.

CDR3 loop: CASIRTEDTGELFF. CDR3 coding DNA: TGTGCCAGCATAAGGACGGAGGACACCGGGGAGCTGTTTTTT. This chain connects TRBV28 to TRBJ2-2; tentative D call: TRBD2 (5 bases). Germline V gene data show CDR1 as MDHEN and CDR2 as SYDVKM. Trimming took 7 bases from V and 3 from J, leaving 12 bases between them. This CDR3 is 14 amino acids long.

The V call is TRBV28, the J call TRBJ2-1, with 10 positions matching TRBD2. Germline-derived CDR1 and CDR2 are MDHEN and SYDVKM. V trimming: 6 bases; J trimming: 2 bases; junction bases outside the gene matches: 13. The length of the CDR3 is 18 residues. The CDR3 region is CASRGLAQREGTYNEQFF. The CDR3 DNA reads as TGTGCCAGCAGAGGATTAGCCCAGCGGGAGGGTACCTACAATGAGCAGTTCTTC.

J is TRBJ2-5 and V is TRBV5-1; 7 bases line up with TRBD1. Germline V CDR1 and CDR2: SGHRS, YFSETQ. The CDR3 covers 14 residues. With V trimmed by 4 bases and J by 1 base, 4 bases remained unmatched. The CDR3 DNA reads TGCGCCAGCAGCCTTGGGGACAGCCAAGAGACCCAGTACTTC. Protein product: CASSLGDSQETQYF. The full variable domain, completed using reference TRBV5-1 and TRBJ2-5, is KAGVTQTPRYLIKTRGQQVTLSCSPISGHRSVSWYQQTPGQGLQFLFEYFSETQRNKGNFPGRFSGRQFSNSRSEMNVSTLELGDSALYLCASSLGDSQETQYFGPGTRLLVL.

The chain joins TRBV19 to TRBJ2-2; the D gene is possibly TRBD1 (6 bases). Looked up from germline, CDR1 is LNHDA and CDR2 is SQIVND (reference sequence). The CDR3 sequence is 15 residues long. V was shortened by 3 bases and J by 3 bases, with 11 bases between the two germline ends. The CDR3 bases are TGTGCCAGTAGTATCAGGGGCCGGGACACCGGGGAGCTGTTTTTT. Its protein product is CASSIRGRDTGELFF.

The CDR3 sequence: CATSRGVGAGQNTEAFF. The DNA of the CDR3 is TGTGCCACCAGCAGAGGCGTAGGGGCAGGTCAGAACACTGAAGCTTTCTTT. V and J are TRBV15 and TRBJ1-1; D is perhaps TRBD1 (5 bases). CDR1 is LNHNV, CDR2 YYDKDF, per germline (reference sequence). Trimming removed 1 base at V and 1 base at J, with 16 bases between. The CDR3 loop spans 17 amino acids.

The V and J genes are TRBV5-1 and TRBJ2-5; the D is unclear. The germline CDR1 and CDR2 sequences are SGHRS and YFSETQ. Trimming pared 1 base from V and 4 bases from J, leaving 11 bases between. The CDR3 contains 14 residues. The DNA for the CDR3 is TGCGCCAGCAGCTTGTATCGGCGAGGAGAGACCCAGTACTTC. It encodes CASSLYRRGETQYF.

V is TRBV6-5 and J is TRBJ2-7; 10 nucleotides align to TRBD1. This CDR3 is built from 16 residues. The J segment lost 2 bases and the V segment lost 0 bases, leaving 4 bases of the junction unmatched. Germline loops: CDR1 MNHEY, CDR2 SVGAGI. The chain's CDR3 is CASSYSSGTGAYEQYF. The CDR3 nucleotides are TGTGCCAGCAGTTACTCCTCCGGGACAGGGGCCTACGAGCAGTACTTC.

V is TRBV4-2 and J is TRBJ2-7, with D possibly called TRBD1 or TRBD2 (7 bases each). This CDR3 contains 15 residues. V dropped 2 bases and J dropped 2 bases, with 13 bases sitting between them. Per germline, CDR1 LGHNA and CDR2 YNFKEQ. The CDR3 DNA reads as TGTGCCAGCAGCCAATGGCAGGGGGGGACCTACGAGCAGTACTTC. Its protein is CASSQWQGGTYEQYF.

The chain employs TRBV15 and TRBJ2-5; D is undetermined. Trimming removed 3 bases from V and 0 bases from J, with 14 bases in between. CDR3 size: 16 residues. Germline V CDR1 and CDR2: LNHNV, YYDKDF (reference sequence). CDR3 nucleotide sequence: TGTGCCACCAGCAGCACCCAGGTATTGGACCAAGAGACCCAGTACTTC. Residues: CATSSTQVLDQETQYF.

V gene TRBV12-3 or TRBV12-4 combines with J gene TRBJ2-5; no reliable D call. V lost 1 base to trimming and J lost 2 bases, with 5 bases between them. The CDR3 length is 13 residues. The CDR3 protein is CASSLVVQETQYF. CDR3 DNA sequence: TGTGCCAGCAGTTTAGTAGTTCAAGAGACCCAGTACTTC.

The rearrangement joins TRBV5-1 to TRBJ1-1; 9 nucleotides agree with TRBD1. Trimming took 4 bases from V and 4 from J; bases not matched to a gene: 8. This CDR3 region has 15 residues. The germline V gene encodes CDR1 SGHRS and CDR2 YFSETQ. Here the CDR3 DNA reads TGCGCCAGCAGCGAAAACAGGGGGCTGGGCACTGAAGCTTTCTTT. This sequence encodes CASSENRGLGTEAFF. The complete variable domain, with remaining parts taken from reference TRBV5-1 and TRBJ1-1, reads KAGVTQTPRYLIKTRGQQVTLSCSPISGHRSVSWYQQTPGQGLQFLFEYFSETQRNKGNFPGRFSGRQFSNSRSEMNVSTLELGDSALYLCASSENRGLGTEAFFGQGTRLTVV.